Presented here are 32 T cell receptor beta chains from one specimen sequenced in a study of vaccination and CD4 T cells after COVID-19. For these receptors, no antigen is known. The Oncomine TCR Beta short-read assay was applied to DNA of cultured CD4+ T cells. TCRdb called the PCR reads again in MiXCR, with one record for every CDR3 protein. This sample carries some 13,000 distinct CDR3 sequences, 55% to 75% of them seen once, and the ten largest clones take about 15%. Treatment in this sample: roughly 10-day PBMC culture with coronavirus spike peptide pools or control peptides (ViraFEST assay). The sample consisted of CD4+ T cells from blood, cultured in vitro. Source of these receptors: a human donor who had recovered from COVID-19.

This clonotype was recorded a few times. The genes are TRBV11-2 and TRBJ1-1; a possible D gene is TRBD1 (6 bases). Trimming stripped 5 bases from V and 7 bases from J, with 11 bases between. The CDR3 has 12 amino acids. Per germline, CDR1 SGHAT and CDR2 FQNNGV. In DNA, the CDR3 is TGTGCCAGCAGCCAGACAGGATTTGAAGCTTTCTTT. It codes for CASSQTGFEAFF.

The rearrangement joins TRBV5-4 to TRBJ2-2; D is ambiguous. The germline V gene encodes CDR1 SGHNT and CDR2 YYREEE (reference sequence). Trimming cost V 0 bases and J 7 bases, with 7 bases left between them. The CDR3 totals 13 residues. The CDR3 loop reads CASSLVSGGELFF. The CDR3 region has the DNA TGTGCCAGCAGCTTGGTTAGTGGCGGGGAGCTGTTTTTT.

This chain connects TRBV11-3 to TRBJ1-1; D not resolved. The length of the CDR3 is 13 residues. The ends were cut back, 3 bases at V and 2 bases at J, with 7 bases in the middle. Germline CDR1 SGHNT, CDR2 YENEEA. The CDR3 DNA is TGTGCCAGCAGCTTGGACGGAAACACTGAAGCTTTCTTT. This translates into CASSLDGNTEAFF. Full variable domain (missing parts from reference TRBV11-3 and TRBJ1-1): EAGVVQSPRYKIIEKKQPVAFWCNPISGHNTLYWYLQNLGQGPELLIRYENEEAVDDSQLPKDRFSAERLKGVDSTLKIQPAELGDSAVYLCASSLDGNTEAFFGQGTRLTVV.

The V call is TRBV30, the J call TRBJ1-2; 9 nucleotides line up with TRBD1. The CDR3 extends over 14 amino acids. With V trimmed by 0 bases and J by 4 bases, 3 bases remained unmatched. The V gene's germline CDR1 is GTSNPN and CDR2 SVGIG (reference sequence). The CDR3 sequence: CAWSVTGGIYGYTF. Here the CDR3 DNA reads TGTGCCTGGAGTGTTACAGGGGGCATCTATGGCTACACCTTC.

The chain joins TRBV6-2 or TRBV6-3 to TRBJ1-6; D remains unclear. Germline values: CDR1 MNHEY, CDR2 SVGEGT. This CDR3 has 15 amino acids. V was pared by 8 bases and J by 7 bases, with 18 bases between. The CDR3 spells CASRALSRGNSPLHF. CDR3 nucleotides: TGTGCCAGCCGAGCCTTATCTCGCGGGAATTCACCCCTCCACTTT.

This chain connects TRBV19 to TRBJ2-3, with 9 bases lining up with TRBD2. Germline CDR1 and CDR2: LNHDA and SQIVND (reference sequence). The CDR3 runs to 14 residues. Trimming removed 3 bases from V and 3 bases from J; junction bases left unmatched: 1. As DNA, the CDR3 is TGTGCCAGTAGTATCCTAGCGGGGACAGATACGCAGTATTTT. This gives the protein CASSILAGTDTQYF.

The rearrangement joins TRBV11-2 to TRBJ1-1, with D unresolved. Germline V lookup: CDR1 SGHAT, CDR2 FQNNGV. The germline V and J ends were trimmed by 5 bases and 4 bases, with 17 bases remaining between them. The CDR3 spans 15 residues. For the CDR3, the DNA is TGTGCCAGCAGCGCGATTCGGGGAGGGCTCACTGAAGCTTTCTTT. Protein sequence: CASSAIRGGLTEAFF.

This chain uses TRBV20-1 with TRBJ1-2; 8 bases match TRBD1. The CDR3 has 14 residues. Losses at the gene ends were 0 bases for V and 7 bases for J; bases not matched to a gene: 7. CDR1 and CDR2 (germline): DFQATT, SNEGSKA (reference sequence). As DNA, the CDR3 is TGCAGTGCTAGAGAGACCGGACAGGGTTCTGGCTACACCTTC. Translating gives CSARETGQGSGYTF.

In its sample, this clonotype was seen a few times. The V gene is TRBV24-1, the J gene TRBJ2-3, with TRBD2 matching over 10 bases. The junction had 4 bases not matched to a gene; V was cut back by 5 bases and J by 3 bases. This CDR3 is built from 15 residues. Looked up from germline, CDR1 is KGHDR and CDR2 is SFDVKD. The CDR3 bases are TGTGCCACCAGTGTCGCGACTAGCGGGACAGATACGCAGTATTTT. Its protein is CATSVATSGTDTQYF.

The rearrangement joins TRBV6-2 or TRBV6-3 to TRBJ1-2; tentative D call: TRBD1 (6 bases). V shed 8 bases and J shed 1 base, with 14 bases lying between them. Looked up from germline, CDR1 is MNHEY and CDR2 is SVGEGT. This CDR3 spans 14 amino acids. CDR3 in amino acids: CASRRTAINYGYTF. The CDR3 nucleotides read TGTGCCAGCCGCCGGACAGCGATTAACTATGGCTACACCTTC.

In this sample, this clonotype turned up a few times. The CDR3 spells CSARGGQPNQPQHF. Here the CDR3 DNA reads TGCAGTGCTAGAGGGGGGCAACCTAATCAGCCCCAGCATTTT. The V gene is TRBV20-1, the J gene TRBJ1-5; TRBD1 is a possible D gene (6 bases). The CDR3 covers 14 residues. Germline-derived CDR1 and CDR2 are DFQATT and SNEGSKA (reference sequence). Trimming removed 1 base at V and 4 bases at J, with 11 bases between.

By share, this clonotype counts as medium-sized. The chain links TRBV19 to TRBJ1-6, with D possibly being TRBD1 (5 bases). Looked up from germline, CDR1 is LNHDA and CDR2 is SQIVND (reference sequence). V was shortened by 5 bases and J by 7 bases, with 15 bases between the two germline ends. CDR3 length: 15 amino acids. CDR3 region: CASSDGTVINSPLHF. The CDR3 nucleotides are TGTGCCAGTAGTGACGGGACGGTTATAAATTCACCCCTCCACTTT.

Here the CDR3 reads CASSEGTGRSQPQHF. The CDR3 DNA is TGTGCCAGCAGTGAGGGGACAGGGCGGAGTCAGCCCCAGCATTTT. The genes are TRBV12-3 or TRBV12-4 and TRBJ1-5; 9 bases agree with TRBD1. This CDR3 contains 15 residues. The J segment lost 6 bases and the V segment lost 5 bases, leaving 8 bases of the junction unmatched.

This clonotype was seen a handful of times. This chain joins TRBV24-1 and TRBJ2-5, with D unresolved. Germline V gene lookup returns CDR1 KGHDR and CDR2 SFDVKD. The CDR3 runs to 13 residues. The V and J ends lost 7 bases and 2 bases respectively, with 10 bases between them. This CDR3 reads CATRPRLQETQYF. The CDR3 DNA sequence: TGTGCCACCAGACCACGCCTTCAAGAGACCCAGTACTTC.

This chain joins TRBV6-4 and TRBJ2-2; D remains unclear. CDR1 is MRHNA, CDR2 SNTAGT, per germline. V was cut by 3 bases and J by 3 bases, with 5 bases left in between. CDR3 length: 13 amino acids. The CDR3 DNA is TGTGCCAGCAGTGAGTCCGACACCGGGGAGCTGTTTTTT. Protein: CASSESDTGELFF.

This clonotype was seen only a few times. The chain combines TRBV7-3 with TRBJ2-7, with TRBD2 matching over 7 bases. The junction had 6 bases not matched to a gene; V was cut back by 5 bases and J by 5 bases. The CDR3 runs 13 residues. CDR1 is SGHTA, CDR2 FQGTGA, per germline. Here the CDR3 reads CASSTSTSHEQYF. The CDR3 coding sequence is TGTGCCAGCAGCACCTCGACTAGCCACGAGCAGTACTTC. Combining the CDR3 with reference TRBV7-3 and TRBJ2-7 gives the whole variable domain GAGVSQTPSNKVTEKGKYVELRCDPISGHTALYWYRQSLGQGPEFLIYFQGTGAADDSGLPNDRFFAVRPEGSVSTLKIQRTERGDSAVYLCASSTSTSHEQYFGPGTRLTVT.

This chain connects TRBV12-1 to TRBJ2-1; TRBD1, as called in the table, went unchecked against the DNA. TRBV12-1 constitutes a pseudogene. CDR3 length: 15 amino acids. The CDR3 DNA reads as TGTGCCAGCAGCGTCCCAGCGGGCTCCTACAATGAGCAGTTCTTC. It translates to CASSVPAGSYNEQFF.

This sequence joins TRBV27 and TRBJ2-7; no firm D call. Trimming stripped 3 bases from V and 0 bases from J, with 12 bases between. The CDR3 loop spans 15 amino acids. In germline, CDR1 is MNHEY, CDR2 SMNVEV (reference sequence). The CDR3 sequence: CASSLAQASSYEQYF. In nucleotides, the CDR3 is TGTGCCAGCAGTTTGGCTCAGGCCAGCTCCTACGAGCAGTACTTC.

This clonotype has a handful of counts. The J gene is TRBJ1-1, the V gene TRBV18, with D tentatively TRBD1 (6 bases). The CDR3 has 13 amino acids. Looked up from germline, CDR1 is KGHSH and CDR2 is LQKENI. Trimming pared 5 bases from V and 7 bases from J, leaving 14 bases between. The CDR3 DNA is TGTGCCAGCTCAAGCCGTCGGGGGCTTGAAGCTTTCTTT. It translates to CASSSRRGLEAFF.

There are a few counts of this clonotype. In nucleotides, the CDR3 is TGTGCCAGTTCCCGACATTCCGGGGAGCTGTTTTTT. Encoded protein: CASSRHSGELFF. The rearrangement links TRBV6-1 to TRBJ2-2; D is uncertain. CDR3 length equals 12 residues. Between the trimmed V and J ends, which lost 9 bases and 6 bases, there was a span of 11 bases. Germline V gene lookup returns CDR1 MNHNS and CDR2 SASEGT.

V usage is TRBV20-1 and J usage is TRBJ1-4; tentative D call: TRBD1 (6 bases). Trimming left V 3 bases short and J 5 bases short, with 19 bases between. The CDR3 loop spans 16 amino acids. Germline-derived CDR1 and CDR2 are DFQATT and SNEGSKA (reference sequence). The CDR3 DNA reads as TGCAGTGCTAGGGGGTTTTCGGGGGCGCTGAATGAAAAACTGTTTTTT. Its protein is CSARGFSGALNEKLFF.

This clonotype was seen a few times. This chain uses TRBV12-3 or TRBV12-4 with TRBJ1-5, with D hard to call. The V and J ends lost 7 bases and 6 bases respectively, with 10 bases between them. The CDR3 has 12 amino acids. The CDR3 DNA reads TGTGCCAGCACCACATTAGGTCAGCCCCAGCATTTT. Amino acids: CASTTLGQPQHF.

In its sample, this clonotype was seen a few times. The CDR3 reads CASSYRGDGYTF. CDR3 bases: TGTGCCAGTAGTTACAGGGGTGATGGCTACACCTTC. The chain employs TRBV19 and TRBJ1-2; 7 bases fit TRBD1. The J segment lost 6 bases and the V segment lost 5 bases, leaving 3 bases of the junction unmatched. The CDR3 has 12 residues. Germline V CDR1 and CDR2: LNHDA, SQIVND (reference sequence). The full variable domain, rest sourced from reference TRBV19 and TRBJ1-2, is DGGITQSPKYLFRKEGQNVTLSCEQNLNHDAMYWYRQDPGQGLRLIYYSQIVNDFQKGDIAEGYSVSREKKESFPLTVTSAQKNPTAFYLCASSYRGDGYTFGSGTRLTVV.

V and J are TRBV20-1 and TRBJ2-7; D is perhaps TRBD2 (6 bases). Per the germline V gene, CDR1 is DFQATT and CDR2 is SNEGSKA (reference sequence). V was trimmed by 0 bases and J by 1 base, leaving 13 bases between them. The length of the CDR3 is 15 residues. CDR3 DNA: TGCAGTGCTAGAGATACGAGGAGGGGATCCTACGAGCAGTACTTC. It codes for CSARDTRRGSYEQYF.

The rearrangement uses TRBV4-2 and TRBJ2-5; no reliable D call. Trimming pared 1 base from V and 0 bases from J, leaving 6 bases between. The germline gives CDR1 LGHNA, CDR2 YNFKEQ. The CDR3 has 14 residues. This chain's CDR3 is CASSQVGDQETQYF. The CDR3, as DNA: TGTGCCAGCAGCCAAGTCGGAGACCAAGAGACCCAGTACTTC.

The chain has TRBV15 and TRBJ1-2, with 7 bases aligning to TRBD1. The CDR3 loop spans 12 amino acids. Unmatched junction bases numbered 7, after V lost 5 bases and J lost 10 bases. From germline, CDR1 is LNHNV and CDR2 YYDKDF (reference sequence). The CDR3 loop is CATSVIGQVYTF. The CDR3 DNA follows: TGTGCCACCAGCGTTATTGGACAGGTCTACACCTTC. The variable domain in full, completed from reference TRBV15 and TRBJ1-2, reads DAMVIQNPRYQVTQFGKPVTLSCSQTLNHNVMYWYQQKSSQAPKLLFHYYDKDFNNEADTPDNFQSRRPNTSFCFLDIRSPGLGDTAMYLCATSVIGQVYTFGSGTRLTVV.

This clonotype turned up a few times. V usage is TRBV6-2 or TRBV6-3 and J usage is TRBJ1-1, with a tentative D call TRBD1 (6 bases). The germline gives CDR1 MNHEY, CDR2 SVGEGT. CDR3 size: 14 residues. Trimming took 0 bases from V and 2 from J, leaving 7 bases between them. CDR3 residues: CASSYSGANTEAFF. The CDR3 bases are TGTGCCAGCAGTTACTCGGGGGCTAACACTGAAGCTTTCTTT.

This clonotype was detected once. The V call is TRBV19, the J call TRBJ1-1; no reliable D call. Looked up from germline, CDR1 is LNHDA and CDR2 is SQIVND (reference sequence). The CDR3 length is 15 residues. The V and J ends lost 5 bases and 3 bases respectively, with 16 bases between them. CDR3 in DNA: TGTGCCAGTAGTCGAACCGGGAGATTATACACTGAAGCTTTCTTT. Encoded protein: CASSRTGRLYTEAFF.

The table lists this clonotype with a few counts. This rearrangement joins TRBV6-1 to TRBJ2-2, with a possible D match to TRBD2 (6 bases). CDR1 is MNHNS and CDR2 is SASEGT in the germline V gene. V gave up 1 base and J gave up 6 bases, with 12 bases separating them. The CDR3 is 15 amino acids. The CDR3 here is CASSEVGRGAGELFF. The CDR3 DNA reads TGTGCCAGCAGTGAAGTCGGGAGAGGGGCCGGGGAGCTGTTTTTT.

The chain carries TRBV28 and TRBJ2-3; TRBD2 aligns across 7 bases. The CDR3 extends over 13 amino acids. Per the germline V gene, CDR1 is MDHEN and CDR2 is SYDVKM. V was pared by 5 bases and J by 9 bases, with 8 bases of the junction left unmatched. CDR3 nucleotide sequence: TGTGCCAGCAGTCCAACCGGGGGGAGCACGCAGTATTTT. Translated, it gives CASSPTGGSTQYF.

V usage is TRBV20-1 and J usage is TRBJ1-4; D not resolved. Trimming cost V 3 bases and J 4 bases, with 12 bases left between them. Germline V gene data show CDR1 as DFQATT and CDR2 as SNEGSKA (reference sequence). The CDR3 totals 14 residues. CDR3 amino acids: CSASDTWGNEKLFF. The CDR3 bases are TGCAGTGCTAGTGATACGTGGGGTAATGAAAAACTGTTTTTT.

V is TRBV7-3 and J is TRBJ2-5; D is perhaps TRBD2 (6 bases). V was trimmed by 6 bases and J by 5 bases, leaving 16 bases between them. The CDR3 is 14 amino acids. Germline CDR1 is SGHTA and CDR2 is FQGTGA. As DNA, the CDR3 is TGTGCCAGCAGTCAAGGGGCGGGGTCGGAGACCCAGTACTTC. Translated, it gives CASSQGAGSETQYF.